This passage covers 28 T cell receptor beta chains from one sample sequenced in a study of OX40 agonist ivuxolimab in advanced cancers. The assay was immunoSEQ multiplex PCR, and TCRdb's table has in-frame clones only and misses some. In the table there are more than 50,000 clones, about 90% of which are singletons. The source material was CD4+ or CD8+ T cells sorted from blood, sampled in a trial of the OX40 agonist ivuxolimab. The receptors come from an adult with an advanced solid tumor such as melanoma, head and neck, liver or kidney cancer.

The chain joins TRBV4-3 to TRBJ1-5; TRBD1 is a possible D gene (6 bases). V was pared by 0 bases and J by 6 bases, with 6 bases between. The CDR3 spans 13 residues. CDR1 is LGHNA and CDR2 is YSLEER in the germline V gene. The CDR3 protein is CASSQDRGQPQHF. The CDR3 DNA reads as TGCGCCAGCAGCCAAGACAGGGGTCAGCCCCAGCATTTT.

J is TRBJ1-3 and V is TRBV7-8, with TRBD1 identical over 8 bases. CDR1 and CDR2 from the germline V gene are SGHVS and FQNEAQ. There are 19 residues in the CDR3. V shed 5 bases and J 0 bases; nucleotides not matched to a gene: 15. The CDR3: CASSTTGAVLGSSGNTIYF. The CDR3 DNA follows: TGTGCCAGCAGCACGACAGGGGCGGTTTTGGGCAGCTCTGGAAACACCATATATTTT.

The chain couples TRBV5-1 to TRBJ1-1; tentatively, D is TRBD1 (6 bases). V lost 4 bases and J 3 bases, leaving 16 bases between the germline ends. The germline V gene has CDR1 SGHRS and CDR2 YFSETQ. CDR3 size: 15 residues. The CDR3 loop is CASSPGAGKDTEAFF. The CDR3 DNA is TGCGCCAGCAGCCCGGGGGCAGGGAAGGACACTGAAGCTTTCTTT.

The chain is built from TRBV7-8 and TRBJ1-1, with 7 bases that match TRBD1. There are 17 residues in the CDR3. J was trimmed by 0 bases and V by 1 base; bases with no gene match: 8. Per germline, CDR1 SGHVS and CDR2 FQNEAQ. CDR3 DNA sequence: TGTGCCAGCAGCTTAGTTGGCAGGACAGGCATGAACACTGAAGCTTTCTTT. Protein: CASSLVGRTGMNTEAFF.

This clone was observed a few times. The chain links TRBV29-1 to TRBJ2-1; 12 bases agree with TRBD2. Germline CDR1 reads SQVTM; CDR2 reads ANQGSEA. The V and J ends lost 7 bases and 4 bases, in that order; junction bases with no gene match: 5. There are 14 residues in the CDR3. CDR3 sequence (DNA): TGCAGCGCCTCGACTAGCGGGGGTTACAATGAGCAGTTCTTC. It encodes CSASTSGGYNEQFF.

The CDR3 loop is CSAKGSYGYTF. The CDR3 DNA is TGCAGTGCAAAGGGGAGCTATGGCTACACCTTC. The chain carries TRBV20-1 and TRBJ1-2; a weak D match, TRBD1 (5 bases). The CDR3 covers 11 residues. Trimming took off 6 bases at V and 4 bases at J, with 9 bases between the two ends. The V gene's germline CDR1 is DFQATT and CDR2 SNEGSKA (reference sequence).

This clone was seen just once. The chain combines TRBV27 with TRBJ2-6; either TRBD1 or TRBD2 may supply D (6 bases each). CDR1 MNHEY and CDR2 SMNVEV come from the germline V gene (reference sequence). V was pared by 3 bases and J by 3 bases, with 15 bases between. This CDR3 has 17 amino acids. In DNA, the CDR3 is TGTGCCAGCAGTTTGGGGGGCAGGGGCGGTGGGGCCAACGTCCTGACTTTC. Translation: CASSLGGRGGGANVLTF.

This chain uses TRBV10-2 with TRBJ2-7, with 8 bases fitting TRBD1. Germline trimming cut 2 bases from V and 0 bases from J; bases unmatched to any gene: 6. This CDR3 spans 16 amino acids. Germline CDR1 and CDR2: WSHSY and SAAADI. The CDR3 sequence: CASSERGQGASYEQYF. The CDR3 nucleotides are TGCGCCAGCAGTGAGAGAGGGCAGGGGGCCTCCTACGAGCAGTACTTC.

This clone was counted only a few times. The chain has TRBV29-1 and TRBJ1-1; D is ambiguous. Trimming removed 4 bases from V and 6 bases from J, with 15 bases in between. This CDR3 has 13 residues. Germline-derived CDR1 and CDR2 are SQVTM and ANQGSEA. The DNA for the CDR3 is TGCAGCGTTGTAGCCTCCAGGAGGTCTGAAGCTTTCTTT. Its protein is CSVVASRRSEAFF.

The rearrangement joins TRBV5-1 to TRBJ2-7; D is ambiguous. This CDR3 is built from 13 residues. Germline-derived CDR1 and CDR2 are SGHRS and YFSETQ. Trimming left V 1 base short and J 4 bases short, with 9 bases between. Here the CDR3 DNA reads TGCGCCAGCAGCTTGACAACCACATACGAGCAGTACTTC. Protein sequence: CASSLTTTYEQYF. The full variable domain, rest sourced from reference TRBV5-1 and TRBJ2-7, is KAGVTQTPRYLIKTRGQQVTLSCSPISGHRSVSWYQQTPGQGLQFLFEYFSETQRNKGNFPGRFSGRQFSNSRSEMNVSTLELGDSALYLCASSLTTTYEQYFGPGTRLTVT.

This chain connects TRBV19 to TRBJ2-5; TRBD1 aligns across 7 bases. CDR3 length: 13 residues. The junction had 3 bases not matched to a gene; V was cut back by 5 bases and J by 3 bases. The germline V gene encodes CDR1 LNHDA and CDR2 SQIVND (reference sequence). The CDR3 DNA sequence: TGTGCCAGTAGTCCGGGACAGAAAGAGACCCAGTACTTC. It translates to CASSPGQKETQYF.

This chain uses TRBV25-1 with TRBJ2-2; no definite D call. Germline V gives CDR1 MGHDK, CDR2 SYGVNS. The V end lost 7 bases, the J end lost 5 bases, and 14 bases lay between the germline ends. There are 14 residues in the CDR3. The CDR3 DNA reads TGTGCCAGCATCGGGTTCACGTCGACCGGGGAGCTGTTTTTT. Amino acid sequence: CASIGFTSTGELFF.

The gene calls are TRBV18 and TRBJ2-7, with TRBD1 matching 7 bases. The germline CDR1 and CDR2 sequences are KGHSH and LQKENI. Trimming removed 3 bases from V and 4 bases from J; junction bases left unmatched: 9. The CDR3 contains 15 residues. This CDR3 reads CASSPGTEGKYEQYF. The CDR3, as DNA: TGTGCCAGCTCACCGGGGACAGAAGGAAAATACGAGCAGTACTTC.

This clone is a singleton in its sample. The rearrangement joins TRBV6-1 to TRBJ1-5; D is ambiguous. Germline V gene data show CDR1 as MNHNS and CDR2 as SASEGT. This CDR3 is 15 amino acids long. V shed 11 bases and J shed 0 bases, with 17 bases lying between them. The CDR3, as DNA: TGTGCCTTGGTCGCGTACCCGTATAGCAATCAGCCCCAGCATTTT. It is translated as CALVAYPYSNQPQHF.

J is TRBJ2-1 and V is TRBV7-2; no reliable D call. CDR1 and CDR2 (germline): SGHTA, FQGNSA. The CDR3 totals 14 residues. Trimming cost V 0 bases and J 6 bases, with 9 bases left between them. The CDR3 reads CASSLAWVVNEQFF. The CDR3 DNA follows: TGTGCCAGCAGCTTAGCGTGGGTAGTCAATGAGCAGTTCTTC.

V and J are TRBV7-9 and TRBJ1-1; 7 positions match TRBD1. This CDR3 is 16 amino acids long. The trim removed 5 bases at V and 3 bases at J, leaving 12 bases unmatched. Germline values: CDR1 SEHNR, CDR2 FQNEAQ (reference sequence). CDR3 sequence (DNA): TGTGCCAGCAGCCAGAGACAGGGAGCAACCTACACTGAAGCTTTCTTT. The encoded protein is CASSQRQGATYTEAFF.

The chain combines TRBV5-6 with TRBJ1-5; D is possibly TRBD1 (5 bases). This CDR3 comprises 14 residues. The ends were cut back, 2 bases at V and 6 bases at J, with 12 bases in the middle. From germline, CDR1 is SGHDT and CDR2 YYEEEE. CDR3 in amino acids: CASSFGSRAQPQHF. Written as DNA, the CDR3 is TGTGCCAGCAGCTTTGGGTCCAGGGCTCAGCCCCAGCATTTT. Complete variable domain (other parts from reference TRBV5-6 and TRBJ1-5): DAGVTQSPTHLIKTRGQQVTLRCSPKSGHDTVSWYQQALGQGPQFIFQYYEEEERQRGNFPDRFSGHQFPNYSSELNVNALLLGDSALYLCASSFGSRAQPQHFGDGTRLSIL.

This clone was observed a handful of times. This sequence joins TRBV7-2 and TRBJ2-5; 7 bases line up with TRBD1. V was clipped by 5 bases and J by 2 bases; unmatched bases: 17. Looked up from germline, CDR1 is SGHTA and CDR2 is FQGNSA. This CDR3 is built from 18 residues. CDR3 sequence: CASSPTYSRGLPQETQYF. In nucleotides, the CDR3 is TGTGCCAGCAGCCCAACTTACAGTAGGGGGCTCCCGCAAGAGACCCAGTACTTC.

The V and J genes are TRBV4-1 and TRBJ2-3, with 8 bases fitting TRBD2. The CDR3 consists of 16 residues. Germline values: CDR1 MGHRA, CDR2 YSYEKL. Trimming at V came to 4 bases and at J to 3 bases, leaving 9 bases not matched to a gene. The CDR3 protein is CASSPKSLAETDTQYF. The CDR3 nucleotides are TGCGCCAGCAGCCCCAAGTCACTAGCGGAGACAGATACGCAGTATTTT.

The genes are TRBV14 and TRBJ1-1, with D unclear. The V gene lost 0 bases and the J gene lost 5 bases, with 10 bases spanning the gap. The CDR3 has 14 amino acids. CDR1 SGHDN and CDR2 FVKESK come from the germline V gene. The CDR3: CASSQDFRGTEAFF. The CDR3 nucleotides are TGTGCCAGCAGCCAAGATTTCCGGGGAACTGAAGCTTTCTTT.

This chain links TRBV5-1 with TRBJ1-1; D not resolved. The CDR3 is made up of 16 amino acids. CDR1 and CDR2 from the germline V gene are SGHRS and YFSETQ. Trimming stripped 1 base from V and 1 base from J, with 14 bases between. This chain's CDR3 is CASSLRVSKRNTEAFF. CDR3 DNA sequence: TGCGCCAGCAGCTTGCGTGTTAGTAAGCGGAACACTGAAGCTTTCTTT.

The chain carries TRBV10-1 and TRBJ1-2; D not resolved. Germline CDR1 WNHNN, CDR2 SYGVQD (reference sequence). This CDR3 spans 13 amino acids. The V gene lost 3 bases and the J gene lost 2 bases, with 7 bases spanning the gap. The CDR3 here is CASSESRNYGYTF. The DNA of the CDR3 is TGCGCCAGCAGTGAATCACGGAACTATGGCTACACCTTC.

This clone appeared a few times. The V gene is TRBV19, the J gene TRBJ1-5; maybe TRBD1 (5 bases). The germline V gene encodes CDR1 LNHDA and CDR2 SQIVND (reference sequence). The CDR3 has 12 amino acids. V was cut by 6 bases and J by 5 bases, with 8 bases left in between. In nucleotides, the CDR3 is TGTGCCAGTAGATCGGGGGATCAGCCCCAGCATTTT. Translated: CASRSGDQPQHF.

The chain links TRBV5-1 to TRBJ1-2; a possible D gene is TRBD1 (5 bases). The CDR3 runs to 15 residues. Germline lookup yields CDR1 SGHRS and CDR2 YFSETQ. The V end was cut by 4 bases, the J end by 6 bases, with 19 bases between. The DNA of the CDR3 is TGCGCCAGCAGCGAACCAGGGACCCCTACACATGGCTACACCTTC. Protein: CASSEPGTPTHGYTF.

The rearrangement uses TRBV6-6 and TRBJ1-4; D not certain. Germline V gene lookup returns CDR1 MNHNY and CDR2 SVGAGI (reference sequence). CDR3 length: 14 amino acids. The V end was cut by 2 bases, the J end by 6 bases, with 10 bases between. CDR3 amino acids: CASSYVYKDEKLFF. The DNA of the CDR3 is TGTGCCAGCAGTTACGTCTACAAGGATGAAAAACTGTTTTTT.

The chain carries TRBV7-3 and TRBJ2-5; TRBD1 matches 8 bases. CDR3 length: 16 amino acids. Germline values: CDR1 SGHTA, CDR2 FQGTGA. The J segment lost 5 bases and the V segment lost 0 bases, leaving 8 bases of the junction unmatched. The CDR3 is CASSLTPQGAGETQYF. CDR3 bases: TGTGCCAGCAGCTTAACCCCCCAGGGGGCGGGGGAGACCCAGTACTTC.

The CDR3 protein is CASSTPSGGKGYEQYF. The CDR3 nucleotides read TGTGCCAGCAGTACCCCTAGCGGGGGGAAGGGCTACGAGCAGTACTTC. V gene TRBV27 combines with J gene TRBJ2-7, with 11 bases that match TRBD2. Germline CDR1 is MNHEY and CDR2 is SMNVEV (reference sequence). This CDR3 region has 16 residues. V dropped 5 bases and J dropped 3; count of bases not matched to a gene: 9.

This clone has only one observation. The V call is TRBV7-9, the J call TRBJ2-2; 7 nucleotides match TRBD1. Germline V gene lookup returns CDR1 SEHNR and CDR2 FQNEAQ (reference sequence). The CDR3 sequence is 14 residues long. With V trimmed by 7 bases and J by 1 base, 3 bases remained unmatched. In nucleotides, the CDR3 is TGTGCCAGCAACAGGGGCCTGAACACCGGGGAGCTGTTTTTT. Amino acid sequence: CASNRGLNTGELFF.